The clone carrying this T cell receptor beta chain was counted between two and nine times. Its antigen is currently unknown. Additional DNA sequences in this sample encode the identical CDR3. The germline V gene encodes CDR1 LNHDA and CDR2 SQIVND (reference sequence). The CDR3 runs to 14 residues. Trimming took 3 bases from V and 0 from J; bases not matched to a gene: 2. Researchers ran the PCR with 60 Vbeta and 13 Jbeta primers. TCRdb's copy holds only in-frame clones and misses some; the assay was immunoSEQ multiplex PCR. The sample includes about 180,000 clones, more than 60% of them seen just once. This record comes from a study of cytomegalovirus exposure and HLA in healthy donors. About the study: Previous work identified roughly 120 million unique TCR beta sequences from around 200 million T cells. Findings and caveats of the study: Some TCR beta chains (more than 150 of them) were listed as cytomegalovirus-associated. Testing in vitro showed a few CMV-associated chains specific for CMV antigens. A later examination showed that TCR association rates differed by HLA locus, with DRB1 most and HLA-C fewest.

The sequencing sample was made of PBMCs. This clonotype originated in an older woman in good health and CMV-seropositive. The V gene is TRBV19, the J gene TRBJ2-7, with 7 bases matching TRBD2. In DNA, the CDR3 is TGTGCCAGTAGTATTAGCGGGCTCTCCTACGAGCAGTACTTC. Protein product: CASSISGLSYEQYF.